Presented here are 20 T cell receptor beta chains from one specimen sequenced in a study of radiotherapy plus CTLA-4 blockade in lung cancer. The repertoire was sequenced with immunoSEQ multiplex PCR; TCRdb's copy has only in-frame clones and lacks some. The sample shows roughly 90,000 clones, approximately 80% of them seen only once. The source material was peripheral blood, sampled from a patient treated with radiotherapy plus ipilimumab. These receptor sequences come from a human donor with non-small cell lung cancer that progressed on radiotherapy plus ipilimumab.

This clone was detected only a few times. This CDR3 is CASSIHRGRADTQYF. In nucleotides, the CDR3 is TGTGCCAGCAGCATCCACAGGGGACGTGCAGATACGCAGTATTTT. This chain uses TRBV21-1 with TRBJ2-3; TRBD1 reflects the table's D call only, with no check against the DNA. TRBV21-1 is a pseudogene segment. CDR3 length: 15 residues.

The CDR3 nucleotides are TGTGCCTGTGAAGGGGACAGGGTGAGCCAAGGCTACACCTTC. Its translation: CACEGDRVSQGYTF. The chain couples TRBV30 to TRBJ1-2; 9 nucleotides align to TRBD1. CDR3 length: 14 amino acids. Germline V gives CDR1 GTSNPN, CDR2 SVGIG (reference sequence). V gave up 6 bases and J gave up 8 bases; unmatched junction bases: 13.

The chain has TRBV30 and TRBJ2-5; 8 nucleotides match TRBD1. The germline CDR1 and CDR2 sequences are GTSNPN and SVGIG (reference sequence). Trimming removed 2 bases from V and 4 bases from J; junction bases left unmatched: 12. CDR3 length equals 16 residues. In DNA, the CDR3 is TGTGCCTGGAGTTCAACCGCAGGGGGCTGGAGAGAGACCCAGTACTTC. Its translation is CAWSSTAGGWRETQYF.

The V gene is TRBV30, the J gene TRBJ2-3; TRBD1 is a possible D gene (7 bases). Deletions cut 0 bases from V and 6 bases from J, with 19 bases between. CDR1 is GTSNPN, CDR2 SVGIG, per germline (reference sequence). The CDR3 extends over 16 amino acids. This CDR3 is CAWSVGGQGGRDTQYF. The CDR3 DNA is TGTGCCTGGAGTGTAGGTGGGCAGGGGGGACGGGATACGCAGTATTTT.

In this sample, this clone turned up once. The chain links TRBV28 to TRBJ2-1; a possible D gene is TRBD1 (5 bases). V lost 6 bases, J lost 2 bases, and 8 bases lay in between. The CDR3 covers 13 residues. From germline, CDR1 is MDHEN and CDR2 SYDVKM. The CDR3: CASRGRPYNEQFF. CDR3 in DNA: TGTGCCAGCAGGGGGCGACCCTACAATGAGCAGTTCTTC. Variable domain in full (rest from reference TRBV28 and TRBJ2-1): DVKVTQSSRYLVKRTGEKVFLECVQDMDHENMFWYRQDPGLGLRLIYFSYDVKMKEKGDIPEGYSVSREKKERFSLILESASTNQTSMYLCASRGRPYNEQFFGPGTRLTVL.

The chain employs TRBV7-2 and TRBJ2-7; 9 nucleotides agree with TRBD2. This CDR3 has 17 residues. CDR1 is SGHTA and CDR2 is FQGNSA in the germline V gene. J gave up 0 bases and V 1 base, and 7 bases lay outside the gene matches. The CDR3 here is CASSLEISGSISYEQYF. As DNA, the CDR3 is TGTGCCAGCAGCTTAGAGATTAGCGGGAGTATCTCCTACGAGCAGTACTTC. The full variable domain, in which reference TRBV7-2 and TRBJ2-7 provide the parts outside the CDR3, is GAGVSQSPSNKVTEKGKDVELRCDPISGHTALYWYRQSLGQGLEFLIYFQGNSAPDKSGLPSDRFSAERTGGSVSTLTIQRTQQEDSAVYLCASSLEISGSISYEQYFGPGTRLTVT.

The rearrangement joins TRBV9 to TRBJ2-7; D remains unclear. The CDR3 consists of 16 residues. V gave up 3 bases and J gave up 3 bases, with 19 bases separating them. CDR1 SGDLS and CDR2 YYNGEE come from the germline V gene. The CDR3 here is CASSAGPPPSGYEQYF. The CDR3 DNA sequence: TGTGCCAGCAGCGCAGGACCTCCCCCCTCGGGCTACGAGCAGTACTTC.

The CDR3 loop is CASSRTYWEGVRSPQHF. For the CDR3, the DNA is TGTGCCAGCAGTCGGACATACTGGGAGGGGGTCCGTTCGCCCCAGCATTTT. The chain links TRBV2 to TRBJ1-5, with D perhaps TRBD1 (6 bases). The CDR3 runs 17 residues. Germline values: CDR1 SNHLY, CDR2 FYNNEI. Between the trimmed V and J ends, which lost 5 bases and 9 bases, there was a span of 26 bases. Based on the CDR3 plus reference TRBV2 and TRBJ1-5, the full variable domain is EPEVTQTPSHQVTQMGQEVILRCVPISNHLYFYWYRQILGQKVEFLVSFYNNEISEKSEIFDDQFSVERPDGSNFTLKIRSTKLEDSAMYFCASSRTYWEGVRSPQHFGDGTRLSIL.

The chain recombines TRBV18 with TRBJ2-5; 9 bases are shared with TRBD1. V lost 4 bases to trimming and J lost 2 bases; unmatched junction nucleotides: 5. This CDR3 has 15 amino acids. Germline assignment: CDR1 KGHSH and CDR2 LQKENI. The CDR3 loop is CASSLQGAVQETQYF. For the CDR3, the DNA is TGTGCCAGCTCACTACAGGGGGCCGTTCAAGAGACCCAGTACTTC.

This chain connects TRBV10-3 to TRBJ1-4, with 7 bases lining up with TRBD1. V dropped 2 bases and J dropped 5; count of bases not matched to a gene: 5. This CDR3 is built from 15 residues. Germline loops: CDR1 ENHRY, CDR2 SYGVKD. As DNA, the CDR3 is TGTGCCATCAGTGAGACCGGGACAGTAAATGAAAAACTGTTTTTT. It yields the protein CAISETGTVNEKLFF.

The V call is TRBV9, the J call TRBJ2-4; 12 bases fit TRBD2. CDR1 SGDLS and CDR2 YYNGEE come from the germline V gene. The CDR3 spans 19 residues. The J segment lost 2 bases and the V segment lost 4 bases, leaving 13 bases of the junction unmatched. The CDR3 nucleotides are TGTGCCAGCAGCCCGGGGCTAGCGGGAGGGCCCTATACCAAAAACATTCAGTACTTC. It encodes CASSPGLAGGPYTKNIQYF.

V and J are TRBV4-1 and TRBJ2-3, with D perhaps matching TRBD2 (5 bases). The CDR3 is 16 residues long. Trimming cost V 3 bases and J 6 bases, with 19 bases left between them. Germline V lookup: CDR1 MGHRA, CDR2 YSYEKL. The CDR3 nucleotides are TGCGCCAGCAGCCATAATATGGACTCTGTTATTGATACGCAGTATTTT. This translates into CASSHNMDSVIDTQYF.

As DNA, the CDR3 is TGTGCCAGCAGCCCGATGAACAGGGTGGACTATGGCTACACCTTC. As protein: CASSPMNRVDYGYTF. The chain couples TRBV11-2 to TRBJ1-2; TRBD1 might be the D (6 bases). This CDR3 has 15 residues. V lost 5 bases and J 3 bases, leaving 16 bases between the germline ends. The germline gives CDR1 SGHAT, CDR2 FQNNGV.

The chain recombines TRBV5-1 with TRBJ1-5; TRBD1 agrees at 8 bases. J gave up 7 bases and V 3 bases, and 3 bases lay outside the gene matches. The CDR3 runs 13 residues. CDR1 and CDR2 from the germline V gene are SGHRS and YFSETQ. The CDR3: CASSYGQGQPQHF. CDR3 in DNA: TGCGCCAGCAGCTACGGACAGGGACAGCCCCAGCATTTT.

This sequence joins TRBV9 and TRBJ2-3; the D gene is possibly TRBD1 (6 bases). Germline CDR1 SGDLS, CDR2 YYNGEE. CDR3 size: 16 residues. V was trimmed by 3 bases and J by 4 bases, leaving 18 bases between them. The CDR3: CASSARQGGEADTQYF. The CDR3 coding sequence is TGTGCCAGCAGCGCCCGGCAAGGGGGAGAGGCAGATACGCAGTATTTT. The full variable domain, with the rest looked up from reference TRBV9 and TRBJ2-3, is DSGVTQTPKHLITATGQRVTLRCSPRSGDLSVYWYQQSLDQGLQFLIQYYNGEERAKGNILERFSAQQFPDLHSELNLSSLELGDSALYFCASSARQGGEADTQYFGPGTRLTVL.

J is TRBJ1-2 and V is TRBV4-2, with 8 bases lining up with TRBD1. Trimming at V came to 3 bases and at J to 4 bases, leaving 7 bases not matched to a gene. The germline CDR1 and CDR2 sequences are LGHNA and YNFKEQ. The CDR3 contains 15 residues. Here the CDR3 DNA reads TGTGCCAGCAGCCAGGAAGACAGGGGAGGCTATGGCTACACCTTC. Its protein product is CASSQEDRGGYGYTF.

The chain recombines TRBV11-1 with TRBJ2-7, with D perhaps matching TRBD1 (6 bases). The CDR3 is made up of 14 amino acids. Germline values: CDR1 SGHAT, CDR2 FQDESV (reference sequence). V shed 5 bases and J shed 4 bases, with 15 bases lying between them. As DNA, the CDR3 is TGTGCCAGCAGCCGGGACATAATGACTTACGAGCAGTACTTC. It yields the protein CASSRDIMTYEQYF.

The rearrangement joins TRBV9 to TRBJ2-1; D possibly corresponds to TRBD2 (5 bases). The CDR3 has 14 residues. Germline assignment: CDR1 SGDLS and CDR2 YYNGEE. V lost 0 bases and J 6 bases, leaving 10 bases between the germline ends. The CDR3 loop is CASSVARLSNEQFF. CDR3 coding DNA: TGTGCCAGCAGCGTAGCAAGACTATCCAATGAGCAGTTCTTC.

The chain recombines TRBV19 with TRBJ2-7, with no clear D. The CDR3 is made up of 14 amino acids. Germline CDR1 and CDR2: LNHDA and SQIVND (reference sequence). The V and J ends lost 5 bases and 1 base respectively, with 12 bases between them. DNA of the CDR3: TGTGCCAGTAGTCACGGATTGGGGTCCTACGAGCAGTACGTC. Amino acids: CASSHGLGSYEQYV.

The chain recombines TRBV6-1 with TRBJ1-5; D is unresolved. Trimming removed 7 bases from V and 3 bases from J, with 13 bases in between. CDR1 and CDR2 from the germline V gene are MNHNS and SASEGT. The CDR3 has 14 residues. The CDR3 coding sequence is TGTGCCAGCAAGAACGTCCTCTACAATCAGCCCCAGCATTTT. It encodes CASKNVLYNQPQHF.